This entry is about one T cell receptor (beta chain). This entry comes from a study of regulatory T cells in long-lasting Graves disease. To make TCR beta libraries, researchers used iRepertoire HTBI primers and Arm-PCR of CDR3 regions. From the multiplex PCR reads, TCRdb called clonotypes with MiXCR, one entry per CDR3 protein. The sample includes some 490,000 distinct CDR3 sequences, around 13% of them seen just once. Time point noted: newly diagnosed GD, antithyroid drugs for less than 3 months. With RNA extracted from PBMCs as input, the TCR library was made. The data were also submitted as part of a second study, on T cells in Graves' hyperthyroidism and ophthalmopathy.

Material: peripheral blood mononuclear cells (PBMCs), obtained at new diagnosis, from a patient treated with antithyroid drugs. The sequence was collected from a woman aged 30 to 39 with Graves disease.

The CDR3 bases are TGTGCCAGCAGCCCCCGGCGGCTAGCGGGAGACACCGGGGAGCTGTTTTTT. This gives the protein CASSPRRLAGDTGELFF. This chain joins TRBV5-4 and TRBJ2-2; 10 nucleotides align to TRBD2. CDR1 is SGHNT, CDR2 YYREEE, per germline (reference sequence). The CDR3 runs 17 residues. Trimming cost V 4 bases and J 3 bases; bases outside gene matches: 9.